This is a list of T cell receptor beta chains from one sample in a study of OX40 agonist ivuxolimab in advanced cancers. The table came from immunoSEQ multiplex PCR; TCRdb's copy has only in-frame clones and leaves some out. The sample comprises approximately 20,000 clones, about 87% of which are singletons, and more than 20% rests with the top ten. The specimen was CD4+ or CD8+ T cells sorted from blood, collected in a trial of the OX40 agonist ivuxolimab. These receptors came from an adult with an advanced solid tumor such as melanoma, head and neck, liver or kidney cancer. The CDR3 runs from the conserved cysteine through the conserved F or W. Each record gives: V gene, CDR3 length, J gene, D gene, clone size, CDR3 protein, CDR3 DNA. The D gene is left open where the match is weak. For some rows the clone size is stated as once, few or many, or as a class when expanded; others skip it.

V: TRBV27; length: 17; J: TRBJ1-5; D: TRBD1; size: -; CDR3: CASSGTGRFYSNQPQHF; DNA: TGTGCCAGCAGTGGGACAGGGAGGTTTTATAGCAATCAGCCCCAGCATTTT
V: TRBV6-1; length: 14; J: TRBJ1-1; D: -; size: once; CDR3: CASSVINSNTEAFF; DNA: TGTGCCAGCAGTGTGATCAACAGTAACACTGAAGCTTTCTTT
V: TRBV27; length: 15; J: TRBJ1-3; D: -; size: -; CDR3: CASSLSATSGNTIYF; DNA: TGTGCCAGCAGTTTATCGGCCACCTCTGGAAACACCATATATTTT
V: TRBV5-1; length: 20; J: TRBJ2-2; D: -; size: -; CDR3: CASSDPTPEIVGVRTGELFF; DNA: TGCGCCAGCAGCGACCCTACCCCAGAAATAGTGGGGGTTCGCACCGGGGAGCTGTTTTTT
V: TRBV19; length: 15; J: TRBJ1-1; D: -; size: -; CDR3: CASSIPGQLNTEAFF; DNA: TGTGCCAGTAGTATCCCGGGACAACTGAACACTGAAGCTTTCTTT
V: TRBV7-9; length: 13; J: TRBJ1-2; D: -; size: -; CDR3: CASSLTVYYGYTF; DNA: TGTGCCAGCAGCCTGACAGTTTACTATGGCTACACCTTC
V: TRBV6-5; length: 15; J: TRBJ2-2; D: -; size: few; CDR3: CASRPLPGTGGELFF; DNA: TGTGCCAGCAGACCCCTTCCGGGAACGGGTGGGGAGCTGTTTTTT
V: TRBV5-4; length: 15; J: TRBJ1-4; D: TRBD1; size: -; CDR3: CASSPDRAGFEKLFF; DNA: TGTGCCAGCAGCCCGGACAGGGCGGGTTTTGAAAAACTGTTTTTT
V: TRBV29-1; length: 14; J: TRBJ1-1; D: -; size: -; CDR3: CSVVKGRPRTEAFF; DNA: TGCAGCGTTGTAAAGGGGAGGCCGAGGACTGAAGCTTTCTTT
V: TRBV14; length: 13; J: TRBJ1-2; D: -; size: -; CDR3: CASTPVAAVGYTF; DNA: TGTGCCAGCACCCCAGTGGCGGCGGTTGGCTACACCTTC
V: TRBV4-2; length: 12; J: TRBJ1-2; D: -; size: -; CDR3: CASSLIGEGYTF; DNA: TGTGCCAGCAGCCTGATTGGTGAGGGCTACACCTTC
V: TRBV29-1; length: 14; J: TRBJ2-2; D: -; size: -; CDR3: CSVPGAGYTGELFF; DNA: TGCAGCGTTCCGGGGGCAGGATATACCGGGGAGCTGTTTTTT
V: TRBV11-2; length: 14; J: TRBJ2-7; D: -; size: -; CDR3: CASSVASRSYEQYF; DNA: TGTGCCAGCAGCGTGGCATCCCGTTCCTACGAGCAGTACTTC
V: TRBV5-1; length: 16; J: TRBJ2-7; D: -; size: -; CDR3: CASSPQRQGGSYEQYF; DNA: TGCGCCAGCAGCCCCCAGAGACAGGGAGGGTCCTACGAGCAGTACTTC
V: TRBV15; length: 14; J: TRBJ1-2; D: TRBD1; size: -; CDR3: CATSRVQGFYGDTF; DNA: TGTGCCACCAGCAGAGTACAGGGGTTCTATGGCGACACCTTC
V: TRBV18; length: 16; J: TRBJ2-1; D: -; size: -; CDR3: CASSPRTESSYNEQFF; DNA: TGTGCCAGCTCACCACGGACAGAGAGCTCCTACAATGAGCAGTTCTTC
V: TRBV11-3; length: 15; J: TRBJ2-2; D: TRBD1; size: -; CDR3: CASSRRGQGAEELFF; DNA: TGTGCCAGCAGCCGACGGGGACAGGGGGCCGAGGAGCTGTTTTTT
V: TRBV19; length: 14; J: TRBJ2-7; D: -; size: -; CDR3: CASSIGLYPYEQYF; DNA: TGTGCCAGTAGTATAGGGCTCTATCCCTACGAGCAGTACTTC
V: TRBV27; length: 11; J: TRBJ2-7; D: -; size: -; CDR3: CATGGGYEQYF; DNA: TGTGCCACAGGAGGGGGGTACGAGCAGTACTTC
V: TRBV12-5; length: 15; J: TRBJ2-1; D: -; size: -; CDR3: CASGSGTSMLHEQFF; DNA: TGTGCTAGTGGCTCCGGGACATCAATGTTGCATGAGCAGTTCTTC
V: TRBV2; length: 13; J: TRBJ2-2; D: TRBD2; size: -; CDR3: CASMGEGTGELFF; DNA: TGTGCCAGCATGGGGGAGGGGACCGGGGAGCTGTTTTTT
V: TRBV7-3; length: 20; J: TRBJ2-1; D: -; size: -; CDR3: CASSLNRAVYKPDSYNEQFF; DNA: TGTGCCAGCAGCTTAAACAGGGCAGTATACAAACCAGATTCCTACAATGAGCAGTTCTTC
V: TRBV2; length: 16; J: TRBJ1-2; D: -; size: -; CDR3: CASSEGETVLNYGYTF; DNA: TGTGCCAGCAGTGAAGGGGAAACAGTCCTTAACTATGGCTACACCTTC
V: TRBV19; length: 14; J: TRBJ2-2; D: -; size: -; CDR3: CASSPRGDTGELFF; DNA: TGTGCCTCCTCCCCCAGGGGGGACACCGGGGAGCTGTTTTTT
V: TRBV27; length: 13; J: TRBJ2-7; D: -; size: -; CDR3: CASREGGFYEQYF; DNA: TGTGCCAGCAGAGAGGGGGGATTCTACGAGCAGTACTTC
V: TRBV6-1; length: 17; J: TRBJ1-1; D: -; size: -; CDR3: CASSEKGGRVWNTEAFF; DNA: TGTGCCAGCAGTGAAAAAGGCGGAAGGGTCTGGAACACTGAAGCTTTCTTT
V: TRBV7-8; length: 16; J: TRBJ2-1; D: TRBD1; size: once; CDR3: CASSLLGQGGHNEQFF; DNA: TGTGCCAGCAGCTTATTAGGACAGGGAGGCCACAATGAGCAGTTCTTC
V: TRBV27; length: 15; J: TRBJ2-2; D: -; size: -; CDR3: CASSFVGRLTGELFF; DNA: TGTGCCAGCAGTTTCGTGGGGAGGCTCACCGGGGAGCTGTTTTTT
V: TRBV6-4; length: 14; J: TRBJ2-3; D: TRBD1; size: once; CDR3: CASSGTGGTDTQYF; DNA: TGTGCCAGCAGTGGGACAGGGGGCACAGATACGCAGTATTTT
V: TRBV4-1; length: 13; J: TRBJ2-1; D: TRBD1; size: -; CDR3: CATTNEGANEQFF; DNA: TGCGCCACCACAAATGAGGGGGCCAATGAGCAGTTCTTC
V: TRBV6-5; length: 14; J: TRBJ2-1; D: TRBD1; size: -; CDR3: CASHVGQGGNEQFF; DNA: TGTGCCAGCCATGTGGGACAGGGGGGGAATGAGCAGTTCTTC
V: TRBV6-5; length: 12; J: TRBJ2-4; D: -; size: -; CDR3: CASSYPPDIQYF; DNA: TGTGCCAGCAGTTACCCGCCCGACATTCAGTACTTC
V: TRBV7-9; length: 15; J: TRBJ2-1; D: TRBD2; size: -; CDR3: CASSPSAGLYNEQFF; DNA: TGTGCCAGCAGCCCGTCAGCGGGACTTTACAATGAGCAGTTCTTC
V: TRBV5-8; length: 18; J: TRBJ2-1; D: -; size: once; CDR3: CASSLAVFPRDGDNEQFF; DNA: TGTGCCAGCAGCTTGGCCGTCTTTCCCCGGGACGGTGACAATGAGCAGTTCTTC
V: TRBV27; length: 19; J: TRBJ2-1; D: -; size: -; CDR3: CASSPNSPQWGGMGNEQFF; DNA: TGTGCCAGCAGTCCAAACTCCCCTCAGTGGGGGGGCATGGGCAATGAGCAGTTCTTC
V: TRBV2; length: 14; J: TRBJ1-2; D: -; size: -; CDR3: CASHPGRTQDSYTF; DNA: TGTGCCAGCCACCCCGGGCGCACGCAGGATAGCTACACCTTC